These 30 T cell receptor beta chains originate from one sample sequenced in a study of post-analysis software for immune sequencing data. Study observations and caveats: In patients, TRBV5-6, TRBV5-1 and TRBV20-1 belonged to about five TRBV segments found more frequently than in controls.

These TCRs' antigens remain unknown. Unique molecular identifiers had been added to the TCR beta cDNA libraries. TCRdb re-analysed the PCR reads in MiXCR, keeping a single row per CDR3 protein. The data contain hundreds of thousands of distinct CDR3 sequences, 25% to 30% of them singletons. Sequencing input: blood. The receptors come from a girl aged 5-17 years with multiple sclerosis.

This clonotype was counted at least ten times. In DNA form, the CDR3 reads TGTGCCATCAAGCCATTTGCGGGACTAGCGGAGAATGAGCAGTTCTTC. This gives the protein CAIKPFAGLAENEQFF. V gene TRBV10-3 combines with J gene TRBJ2-1; 11 nucleotides line up with TRBD2. V shed 7 bases and J 7 bases; nucleotides not matched to a gene: 12. The CDR3 extends over 16 amino acids. Germline CDR1 is ENHRY and CDR2 is SYGVKD.

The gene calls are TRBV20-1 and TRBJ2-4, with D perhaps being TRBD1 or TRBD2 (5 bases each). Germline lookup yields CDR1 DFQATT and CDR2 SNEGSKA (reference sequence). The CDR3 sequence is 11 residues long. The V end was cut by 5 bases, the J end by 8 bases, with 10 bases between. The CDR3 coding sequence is TGCAGTGCTCTCTTGGGGGACATTCAGTACTTC. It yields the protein CSALLGDIQYF.

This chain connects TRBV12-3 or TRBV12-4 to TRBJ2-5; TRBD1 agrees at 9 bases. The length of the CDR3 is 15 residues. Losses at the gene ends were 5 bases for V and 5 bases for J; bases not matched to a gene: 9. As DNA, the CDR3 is TGTGCCAGCAGTCCGGGACAGGGAGCCCGGGAGACCCAGTACTTC. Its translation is CASSPGQGARETQYF.

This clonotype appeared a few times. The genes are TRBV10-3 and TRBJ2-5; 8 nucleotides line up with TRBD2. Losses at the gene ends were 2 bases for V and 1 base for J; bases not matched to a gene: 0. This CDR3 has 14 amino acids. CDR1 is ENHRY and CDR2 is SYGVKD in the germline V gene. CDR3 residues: CAISERGGQETQYF. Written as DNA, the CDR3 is TGTGCCATCAGTGAGCGGGGGGGCCAAGAGACCCAGTACTTC.

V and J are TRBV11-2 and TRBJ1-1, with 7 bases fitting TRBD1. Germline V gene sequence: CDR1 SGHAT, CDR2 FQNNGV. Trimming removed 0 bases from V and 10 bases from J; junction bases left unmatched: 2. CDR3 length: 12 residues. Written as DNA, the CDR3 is TGTGCCAGCAGCTTAGACCAGGGGGGAGCTTTCTTT. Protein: CASSLDQGGAFF. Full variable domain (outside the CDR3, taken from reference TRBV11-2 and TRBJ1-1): EAGVAQSPRYKIIEKRQSVAFWCNPISGHATLYWYQQILGQGPKLLIQFQNNGVVDDSQLPKDRFSAERLKGVDSTLKIQPAKLEDSAVYLCASSLDQGGAFFGQGTRLTVV.

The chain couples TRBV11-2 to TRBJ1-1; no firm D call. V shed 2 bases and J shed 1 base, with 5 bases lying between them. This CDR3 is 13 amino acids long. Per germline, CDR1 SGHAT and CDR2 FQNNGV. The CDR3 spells CASSLQQNTEAFF. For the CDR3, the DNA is TGTGCCAGCAGCTTACAGCAGAACACTGAAGCTTTCTTT.

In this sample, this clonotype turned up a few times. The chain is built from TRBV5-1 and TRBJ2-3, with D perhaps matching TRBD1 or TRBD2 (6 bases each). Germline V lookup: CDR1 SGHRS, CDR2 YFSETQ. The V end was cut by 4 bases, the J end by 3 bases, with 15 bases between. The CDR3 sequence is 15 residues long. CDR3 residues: CASSPEGGWTDTQYF. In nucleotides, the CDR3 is TGCGCCAGCAGCCCGGAGGGGGGATGGACAGATACGCAGTATTTT.

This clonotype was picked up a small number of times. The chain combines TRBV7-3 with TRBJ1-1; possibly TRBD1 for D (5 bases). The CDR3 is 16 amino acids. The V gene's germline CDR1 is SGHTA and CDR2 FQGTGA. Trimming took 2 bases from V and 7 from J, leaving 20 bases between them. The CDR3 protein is CASSLFLGTPDNEAFF. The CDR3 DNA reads TGTGCCAGCAGCTTATTTCTGGGGACCCCAGATAATGAAGCTTTCTTT.

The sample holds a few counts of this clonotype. The CDR3 reads CASSLEAVGWFF. The CDR3 nucleotides read TGCGCCAGCAGCTTGGAGGCAGTAGGTTGGTTCTTC. The rearrangement links TRBV5-1 to TRBJ2-1; D gene ambiguous. Germline V gene sequence: CDR1 SGHRS, CDR2 YFSETQ. The germline V and J ends were trimmed by 0 bases and 15 bases, with 13 bases remaining between them. The CDR3 is 12 residues long.

CDR3 sequence reads: CSARDIGGSLSSNQPQHF. In DNA, the CDR3 is TGCAGTGCTAGAGATATTGGGGGCAGTCTCTCAAGCAATCAGCCCCAGCATTTT. This chain links TRBV20-1 with TRBJ1-5; weak D call: TRBD1 (6 bases). Germline-derived CDR1 and CDR2 are DFQATT and SNEGSKA (reference sequence). The CDR3 runs 18 residues. V was shortened by 0 bases and J by 1 base, with 19 bases between the two germline ends.

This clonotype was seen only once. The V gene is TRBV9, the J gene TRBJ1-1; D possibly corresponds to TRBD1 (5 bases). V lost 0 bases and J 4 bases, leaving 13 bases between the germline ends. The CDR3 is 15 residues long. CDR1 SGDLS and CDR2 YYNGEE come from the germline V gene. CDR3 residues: CASSVGPGGSTEAFF. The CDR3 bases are TGTGCCAGCAGCGTAGGCCCTGGGGGGAGCACTGAAGCTTTCTTT.

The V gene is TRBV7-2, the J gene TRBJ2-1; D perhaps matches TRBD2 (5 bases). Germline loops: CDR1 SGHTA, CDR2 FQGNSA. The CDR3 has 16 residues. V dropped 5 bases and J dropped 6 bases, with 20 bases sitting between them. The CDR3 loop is CASSRLGPGRSNEQFF. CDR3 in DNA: TGTGCCAGCAGCCGCCTAGGACCGGGAAGGTCCAATGAGCAGTTCTTC.

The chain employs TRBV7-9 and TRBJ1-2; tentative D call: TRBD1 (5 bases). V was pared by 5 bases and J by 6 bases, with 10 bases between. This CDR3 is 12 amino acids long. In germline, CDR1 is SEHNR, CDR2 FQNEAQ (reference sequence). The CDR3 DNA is TGTGCCAGCAGCCCAGGGCGGGATGGCTACACCTTC. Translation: CASSPGRDGYTF.

The CDR3 sequence: CATSRDNGQVLYF. In DNA, the CDR3 is TGTGCCACCAGCAGAGATAATGGGCAGGTTTTGTACTTC. The chain recombines TRBV15 with TRBJ2-4, with no clear D. Trimming took off 0 bases at V and 15 bases at J, with 15 bases between the two ends. CDR3 size: 13 residues. Germline V gene data show CDR1 as LNHNV and CDR2 as YYDKDF (reference sequence).

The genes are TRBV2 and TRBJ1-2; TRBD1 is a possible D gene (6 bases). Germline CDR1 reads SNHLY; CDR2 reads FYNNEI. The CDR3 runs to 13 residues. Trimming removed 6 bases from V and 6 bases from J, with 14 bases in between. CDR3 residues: CASSRGGADGYTF. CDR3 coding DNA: TGTGCCAGCAGCCGGGGGGGGGCCGATGGCTACACCTTC. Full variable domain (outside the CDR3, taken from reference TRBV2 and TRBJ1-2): EPEVTQTPSHQVTQMGQEVILRCVPISNHLYFYWYRQILGQKVEFLVSFYNNEISEKSEIFDDQFSVERPDGSNFTLKIRSTKLEDSAMYFCASSRGGADGYTFGSGTRLTVV.

CDR3 residues: CASSLNRGSTDTQYF. CDR3 in DNA: TGTGCCAGCAGCTTAAACAGGGGTTCTACAGATACGCAGTATTTT. The rearrangement links TRBV7-2 to TRBJ2-3, with 7 nucleotides matching TRBD1. Germline CDR1 SGHTA, CDR2 FQGNSA. Losses at the gene ends were 2 bases for V and 3 bases for J; bases not matched to a gene: 5. The CDR3 is made up of 15 amino acids. Full variable domain (outside the CDR3, taken from reference TRBV7-2 and TRBJ2-3): GAGVSQSPSNKVTEKGKDVELRCDPISGHTALYWYRQSLGQGLEFLIYFQGNSAPDKSGLPSDRFSAERTGGSVSTLTIQRTQQEDSAVYLCASSLNRGSTDTQYFGPGTRLTVL.

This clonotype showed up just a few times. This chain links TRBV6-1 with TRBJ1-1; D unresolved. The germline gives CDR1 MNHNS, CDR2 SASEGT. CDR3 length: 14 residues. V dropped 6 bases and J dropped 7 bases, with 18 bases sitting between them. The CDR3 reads CASSLLGGEDEAFF. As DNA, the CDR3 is TGTGCCAGCAGCCTCCTGGGCGGGGAGGATGAAGCTTTCTTT.

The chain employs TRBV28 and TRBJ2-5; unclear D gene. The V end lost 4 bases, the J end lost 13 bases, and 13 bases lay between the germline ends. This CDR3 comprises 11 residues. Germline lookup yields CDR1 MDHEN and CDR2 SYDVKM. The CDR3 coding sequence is TGTGCCAGCAGTTACGACTGGGCATGGTACTTC. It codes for CASSYDWAWYF. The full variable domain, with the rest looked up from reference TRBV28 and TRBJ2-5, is DVKVTQSSRYLVKRTGEKVFLECVQDMDHENMFWYRQDPGLGLRLIYFSYDVKMKEKGDIPEGYSVSREKKERFSLILESASTNQTSMYLCASSYDWAWYFGPGTRLLVL.

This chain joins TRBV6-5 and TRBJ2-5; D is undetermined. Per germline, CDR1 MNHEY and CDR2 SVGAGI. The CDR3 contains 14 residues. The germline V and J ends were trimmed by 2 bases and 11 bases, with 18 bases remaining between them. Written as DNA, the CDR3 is TGTGCCAGCAGTTACGGGCCCCGTATGAATGAGCAGTACTTC. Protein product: CASSYGPRMNEQYF.

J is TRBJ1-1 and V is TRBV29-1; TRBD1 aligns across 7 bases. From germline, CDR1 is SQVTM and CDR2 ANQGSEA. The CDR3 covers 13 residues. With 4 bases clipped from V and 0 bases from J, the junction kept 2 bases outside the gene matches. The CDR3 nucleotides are TGCAGCGTTGCGGGACAGATGAACACTGAAGCTTTCTTT. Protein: CSVAGQMNTEAFF.

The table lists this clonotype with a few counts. The CDR3, as DNA: TGCAGTGCTAGAGTCGGGACAGGGAGCTCACCCCTCCACTTT. This codes for CSARVGTGSSPLHF. This chain connects TRBV20-1 to TRBJ1-6, with 9 positions matching TRBD1. This CDR3 spans 14 amino acids. Trimming cost V 1 base and J 10 bases; bases outside gene matches: 5. The V gene's germline CDR1 is DFQATT and CDR2 SNEGSKA (reference sequence).

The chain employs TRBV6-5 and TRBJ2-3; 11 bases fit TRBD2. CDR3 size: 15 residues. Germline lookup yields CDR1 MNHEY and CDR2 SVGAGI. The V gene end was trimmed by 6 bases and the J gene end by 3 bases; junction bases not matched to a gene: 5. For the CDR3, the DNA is TGTGCCAGCAGACTAGCGGGGGCCGGAACAGATACGCAGTATTTT. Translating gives CASRLAGAGTDTQYF.

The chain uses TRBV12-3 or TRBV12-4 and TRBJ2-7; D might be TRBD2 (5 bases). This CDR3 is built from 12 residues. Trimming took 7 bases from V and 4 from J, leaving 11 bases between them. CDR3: CASTGIGYEQYF. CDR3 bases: TGTGCCAGCACCGGGATTGGGTACGAGCAGTACTTC.

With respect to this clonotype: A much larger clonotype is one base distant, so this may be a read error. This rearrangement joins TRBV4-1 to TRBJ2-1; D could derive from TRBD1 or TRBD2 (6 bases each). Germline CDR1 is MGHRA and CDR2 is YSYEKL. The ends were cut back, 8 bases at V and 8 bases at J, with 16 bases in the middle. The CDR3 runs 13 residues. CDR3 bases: TGCGCCAGCCATCCTGGGGGGCGGGATGAGCAGTTCTTC. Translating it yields CASHPGGRDEQFF.

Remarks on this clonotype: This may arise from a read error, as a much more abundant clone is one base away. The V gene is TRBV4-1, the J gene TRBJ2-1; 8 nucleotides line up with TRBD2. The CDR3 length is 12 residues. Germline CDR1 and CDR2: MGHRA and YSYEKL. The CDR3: CASSQAGGAQVF. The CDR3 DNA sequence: TGCGCCAGCAGCCAAGCCGGGGGGGCTCAGGTCTTC.

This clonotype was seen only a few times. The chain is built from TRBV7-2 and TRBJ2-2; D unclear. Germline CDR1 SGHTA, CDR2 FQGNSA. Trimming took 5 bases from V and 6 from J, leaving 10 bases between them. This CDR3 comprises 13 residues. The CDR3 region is CASSPNPAGELFF. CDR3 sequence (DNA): TGTGCCAGCAGCCCGAATCCCGCCGGGGAGCTGTTTTTT.

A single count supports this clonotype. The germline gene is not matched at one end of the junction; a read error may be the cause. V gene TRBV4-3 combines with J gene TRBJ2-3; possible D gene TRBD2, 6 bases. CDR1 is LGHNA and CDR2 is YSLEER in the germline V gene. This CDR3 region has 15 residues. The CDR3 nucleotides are TGCGCCAGCAGCCCGGGACTCACCGACACAGATATGCAGTATTTT. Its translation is CASSPGLTDTDMQYF.

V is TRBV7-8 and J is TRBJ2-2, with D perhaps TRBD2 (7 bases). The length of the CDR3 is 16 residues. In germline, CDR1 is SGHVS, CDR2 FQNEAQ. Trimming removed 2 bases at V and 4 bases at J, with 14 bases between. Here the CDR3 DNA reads TGTGCCAGCAGCTTAAGGCGGGGGCTTATCACCGGGGAGCTGTTTTTT. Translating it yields CASSLRRGLITGELFF.

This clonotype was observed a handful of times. The CDR3 DNA reads as TGTGCCAGCAGTGACTTCGGGACGCTTGGCTACACCTTC. Translated: CASSDFGTLGYTF. The chain has TRBV12-3 or TRBV12-4 and TRBJ1-2, with D possibly TRBD1 on 5 matching bases. V lost 5 bases to trimming and J lost 7 bases, with 14 bases between them. This CDR3 is 13 amino acids long.

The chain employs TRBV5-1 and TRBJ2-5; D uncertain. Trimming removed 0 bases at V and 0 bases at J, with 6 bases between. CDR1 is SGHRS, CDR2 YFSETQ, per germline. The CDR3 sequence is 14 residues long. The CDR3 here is CASSLAKHQETQYF. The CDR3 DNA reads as TGCGCCAGCAGCTTGGCTAAACACCAAGAGACCCAGTACTTC.